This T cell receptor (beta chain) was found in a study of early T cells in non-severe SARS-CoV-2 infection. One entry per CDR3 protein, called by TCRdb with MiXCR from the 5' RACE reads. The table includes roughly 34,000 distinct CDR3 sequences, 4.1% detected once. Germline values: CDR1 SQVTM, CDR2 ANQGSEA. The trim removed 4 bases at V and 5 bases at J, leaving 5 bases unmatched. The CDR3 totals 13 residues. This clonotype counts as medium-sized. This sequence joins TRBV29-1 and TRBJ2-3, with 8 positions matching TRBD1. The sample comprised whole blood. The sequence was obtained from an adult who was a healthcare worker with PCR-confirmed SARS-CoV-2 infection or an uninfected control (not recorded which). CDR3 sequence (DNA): TGCAGCGTTGTTACAGGGGGTATAGATACGCAGTATTTT. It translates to CSVVTGGIDTQYF.